These 25 T cell receptor beta chains were all obtained from the same sample, sequenced in a study of tumor-infiltrating lymphocytes in localized non-small cell lung cancer. TCRdb's table, derived via immunoSEQ multiplex PCR, lists solely in-frame clones and lacks some. The sample includes 15,000 to 20,000 clones, 65% to 80% of them seen just once. The sequenced sample consisted of lung tumor tissue. The receptor set was obtained from a human donor with non-small cell lung cancer.

The chain has TRBV29-1 and TRBJ1-2, with 7 bases that match TRBD1. CDR3 size: 12 residues. The J segment lost 8 bases and the V segment lost 6 bases, leaving 9 bases of the junction unmatched. Per the germline V gene, CDR1 is SQVTM and CDR2 is ANQGSEA. CDR3 DNA sequence: TGCAGCGTAGATACAGGGGCCAGAGGCTACACCTTC. This translates into CSVDTGARGYTF.

The genes are TRBV19 and TRBJ2-1, with 9 bases fitting TRBD2. This CDR3 spans 16 amino acids. Germline lookup yields CDR1 LNHDA and CDR2 SQIVND (reference sequence). Trimming at V came to 7 bases and at J to 5 bases, leaving 12 bases not matched to a gene. For the CDR3, the DNA is TGTGCCAGTACCCCTCAGGGAGCGGGAGGACACAATGAGCAGTTCTTC. Encoded protein: CASTPQGAGGHNEQFF.

V is TRBV6-6 and J is TRBJ2-7; 9 bases agree with TRBD2. The junction had 8 bases not matched to a gene; V was cut back by 6 bases and J by 2 bases. This CDR3 comprises 15 residues. The V gene's germline CDR1 is MNHNY and CDR2 SVGAGI (reference sequence). The CDR3 DNA reads TGTGCCAGCAGGAGACTAGCGGAGGGCCCCTACGAGCAGTACTTC. Translating it yields CASRRLAEGPYEQYF.

This chain joins TRBV28 and TRBJ1-2; D unresolved. The CDR3 contains 12 residues. Germline CDR1 reads MDHEN; CDR2 reads SYDVKM. V was pared by 0 bases and J by 4 bases, with 3 bases between. The DNA of the CDR3 is TGTGCCAGCAGTTTATGGGCCTATGGCTACACCTTC. Its protein is CASSLWAYGYTF.

V usage is TRBV18 and J usage is TRBJ2-1; D remains unclear. Looked up from germline, CDR1 is KGHSH and CDR2 is LQKENI. CDR3 length equals 13 residues. Trimming took off 1 base at V and 8 bases at J, with 9 bases between the two ends. The CDR3 loop is CASSPQSDDEQFF. The CDR3, as DNA: TGTGCCAGCTCACCACAAAGCGATGATGAGCAGTTCTTC.

This sequence joins TRBV19 and TRBJ1-2; 8 bases line up with TRBD1. Germline CDR1 reads LNHDA; CDR2 reads SQIVND (reference sequence). V lost 4 bases, J lost 8 bases, and 6 bases stayed unmatched. The CDR3 totals 13 residues. DNA for the CDR3: TGTGCCAGTAGTACCGGACAGGGCAAAGGCTACACCTTC. Residues: CASSTGQGKGYTF.

The chain couples TRBV27 to TRBJ2-1, with D hard to call. CDR1 MNHEY and CDR2 SMNVEV come from the germline V gene (reference sequence). The CDR3 loop spans 15 amino acids. V lost 2 bases and J 0 bases, leaving 8 bases between the germline ends. The CDR3, as DNA: TGTGCCAGCAGTTTAAGCTCCCCCTCCTACAATGAGCAGTTCTTC. Translated: CASSLSSPSYNEQFF.

The chain couples TRBV28 to TRBJ2-3; maybe TRBD2 (5 bases). The V gene's germline CDR1 is MDHEN and CDR2 SYDVKM. The V and J ends lost 1 base and 2 bases respectively, with 10 bases between them. The CDR3 runs to 15 residues. The CDR3 protein is CASSLLRRATDTQYF. CDR3 DNA: TGTGCCAGCAGTTTATTAAGGCGGGCCACAGATACGCAGTATTTT.

This clone was recorded once. The V and J genes are TRBV7-8 and TRBJ2-7; D uncertain. The germline gives CDR1 SGHVS, CDR2 FQNEAQ. V lost 1 base to trimming and J lost 6 bases, with 19 bases between them. This CDR3 has 16 amino acids. The CDR3 loop is CASSLDPPSRPGEQYF. The CDR3 DNA follows: TGTGCCAGCAGCTTAGATCCCCCATCTCGCCCCGGCGAGCAGTACTTC.

This chain links TRBV18 with TRBJ2-2, with D possibly being TRBD1 (5 bases). This CDR3 is 14 amino acids long. Trimming stripped 3 bases from V and 7 bases from J, with 12 bases between. Germline loops: CDR1 KGHSH, CDR2 LQKENI. The DNA for the CDR3 is TGTGCCAGCTCACCGGGGCAGCAGGGCGGGGAGCTGTTTTTT. This encodes CASSPGQQGGELFF.

The chain has TRBV4-1 and TRBJ2-7, with 7 bases that match TRBD1. This CDR3 has 16 residues. Looked up from germline, CDR1 is MGHRA and CDR2 is YSYEKL. The junction had 11 bases not matched to a gene; V was cut back by 3 bases and J by 3 bases. CDR3 sequence: CASSQPWRTGGYEQYF. The CDR3 DNA follows: TGCGCCAGCAGCCAGCCATGGCGGACAGGAGGCTACGAGCAGTACTTC.

J is TRBJ2-3 and V is TRBV2; 7 bases match TRBD2. V lost 8 bases to trimming and J lost 0 bases; unmatched junction nucleotides: 14. CDR1 and CDR2 from the germline V gene are SNHLY and FYNNEI. The CDR3 runs 17 residues. CDR3 coding DNA: TGTGCCAGCCAAAGCAGGATTACTAGCGAAAGCACAGATACGCAGTATTTT. Translated, it gives CASQSRITSESTDTQYF.

The V gene is TRBV5-1, the J gene TRBJ2-7; 9 nucleotides line up with TRBD1. V was pared by 4 bases and J by 3 bases, with 8 bases of the junction left unmatched. The CDR3 covers 15 residues. Germline-derived CDR1 and CDR2 are SGHRS and YFSETQ. This chain's CDR3 is CASSPKGDRVYEQYF. The CDR3 bases are TGCGCCAGCAGCCCAAAAGGGGACAGGGTCTACGAGCAGTACTTC.

The V call is TRBV15, the J call TRBJ2-1; no clear D. Germline V gene data show CDR1 as LNHNV and CDR2 as YYDKDF (reference sequence). V shed 0 bases and J shed 6 bases, with 12 bases lying between them. The CDR3 is made up of 15 amino acids. The CDR3 is CATSRDLGTANEQFF. CDR3 sequence (DNA): TGTGCCACCAGCAGAGATTTGGGAACAGCCAATGAGCAGTTCTTC.

CDR3 DNA: TGTGCCAGCAGCGTAAACCCATTGTACGAGCAGTACTTC. Translating it yields CASSVNPLYEQYF. The V gene is TRBV9, the J gene TRBJ2-7; D gene unclear. Germline-derived CDR1 and CDR2 are SGDLS and YYNGEE. This CDR3 contains 13 residues. V lost 1 base and J lost 4, with 9 bases in between.

The rearrangement uses TRBV19 and TRBJ2-1; possible D gene TRBD2, 6 bases. The CDR3 runs to 14 residues. Germline CDR1 reads LNHDA; CDR2 reads SQIVND (reference sequence). Trimming removed 6 bases from V and 2 bases from J, with 11 bases in between. CDR3 nucleotide sequence: TGTGCCAGTAGGCCACGCGGGACCTACAATGAGCAGTTCTTC. Its protein product is CASRPRGTYNEQFF.

The table lists this clone with a few counts. This chain uses TRBV4-2 with TRBJ2-1; maybe TRBD2 (6 bases). The CDR3 loop spans 17 amino acids. Germline CDR1 and CDR2: LGHNA and YNFKEQ. V lost 3 bases and J 0 bases, leaving 15 bases between the germline ends. The CDR3 region has the DNA TGTGCCAGCAGCCAGAGGCTCGGGAGAGGCTCCTACAATGAGCAGTTCTTC. Residues: CASSQRLGRGSYNEQFF.

This clone was recorded a few times. The chain uses TRBV2 and TRBJ1-2; TRBD1 matches at 11 bases. With 6 bases clipped from V and 7 bases from J, the junction kept 4 bases outside the gene matches. Germline CDR1 SNHLY, CDR2 FYNNEI. The length of the CDR3 is 13 residues. The CDR3 DNA is TGTGCCAGCAGACGGACAGGGGGCCTTGGCTACACCTTC. This sequence encodes CASRRTGGLGYTF.

The chain uses TRBV7-8 and TRBJ2-1; 8 nucleotides agree with TRBD1. With 4 bases clipped from V and 3 bases from J, the junction kept 5 bases outside the gene matches. The CDR3 runs to 15 residues. The germline V gene has CDR1 SGHVS and CDR2 FQNEAQ. The CDR3 region has the DNA TGTGCCAGCAGCTCGTCCGGGACAGGCTACAATGAGCAGTTCTTC. It encodes CASSSSGTGYNEQFF.

J is TRBJ2-5 and V is TRBV4-3; D uncertain. The CDR3 covers 15 residues. Germline lookup yields CDR1 LGHNA and CDR2 YSLEER. V lost 2 bases to trimming and J lost 5 bases, with 15 bases between them. CDR3 residues: CASSQRGVAGETQYF. The DNA of the CDR3 is TGCGCCAGCAGCCAAAGAGGAGTAGCTGGGGAGACCCAGTACTTC.

The rearrangement links TRBV21-1 to TRBJ2-7; the table's D call TRBD2 went unverified against the DNA. TRBV21-1 represents a pseudogene. The CDR3 consists of 13 residues. CDR3 nucleotides: TGTGCCAGCAGCACCACTAGCGGCTACGAGCAGTACTTC. Residues: CASSTTSGYEQYF.

This chain links TRBV28 with TRBJ1-5, with D tentatively TRBD1 (5 bases). CDR3 length: 16 residues. V dropped 2 bases and J dropped 6 bases, with 17 bases sitting between them. In germline, CDR1 is MDHEN, CDR2 SYDVKM. The CDR3 DNA follows: TGTGCCAGCAGTTTAGGGCAGGGTGGGGTAGGTCAGCCCCAGCATTTT. Translated, it gives CASSLGQGGVGQPQHF.

The chain is built from TRBV5-8 and TRBJ1-4; the D gene is possibly TRBD1 (5 bases). Trimming removed 4 bases from V and 8 bases from J, with 24 bases in between. Germline V gives CDR1 SGHTS, CDR2 YDEGEE. This CDR3 region has 17 residues. CDR3 coding DNA: TGTGCCAGCAGCGGCGGGCGGCAGGGTAGCGCCGTCGAAAAACTGTTTTTT. This codes for CASSGGRQGSAVEKLFF.

The rearrangement links TRBV4-2 to TRBJ2-1; D perhaps matches TRBD1 (5 bases). The germline gives CDR1 LGHNA, CDR2 YNFKEQ. The CDR3 runs 12 residues. V was trimmed by 0 bases and J by 14 bases, leaving 11 bases between them. This CDR3 is CASSQEGLDEFF. The CDR3 nucleotides read TGTGCCAGCAGCCAAGAGGGGCTAGATGAGTTCTTC.

The V and J genes are TRBV6-1 and TRBJ1-5; D is unresolved. CDR3 length: 14 amino acids. Between the trimmed V and J ends, which lost 7 bases and 6 bases, there was a span of 16 bases. Germline lookup yields CDR1 MNHNS and CDR2 SASEGT. CDR3 nucleotide sequence: TGTGCCAGCAAACCCTCCGACATGCGTCAGCCCCAGCATTTT. It yields the protein CASKPSDMRQPQHF.